This T cell receptor (beta chain) was captured in a study of identical twins. CDR3 size: 11 residues. Germline CDR1 and CDR2: SNHLY and FYNNEI. V was pared by 11 bases and J by 6 bases, with 11 bases between. Turning to this clonotype: The antigen is not known.

All of the donors were Caucasians in good health. Study-wide points: A lower insertion count was a feature of abundant cord blood beta clonotypes, with no such feature in memory repertoires. Zero-insertion analyses could be partly confounded by invariant MAIT and iNKT cells.

Template switching (which added a universal primer site) was used, and cDNA carried unique molecular identifiers. TCRdb re-called the 5' RACE reads through MiXCR, storing one row per CDR3 protein. The sample holds just under 550,000 distinct CDR3 sequences; around 15% are singletons and the top ten take roughly 0.44%. These data were also reused for a study on yellow fever vaccine responses in identical twins.

Material: CD4+ T cells sorted from blood. The V gene is TRBV2, the J gene TRBJ2-1, with D possibly matching TRBD2 (6 bases). This TCR derives from a woman younger than 30 in good health. CDR3 coding DNA: TGTGCCTCGGGGGTCCTCAATGAGCAGTTCTTC. Its translation is CASGVLNEQFF. The whole variable domain, filled in from reference TRBV2 and TRBJ2-1, reads EPEVTQTPSHQVTQMGQEVILRCVPISNHLYFYWYRQILGQKVEFLVSFYNNEISEKSEIFDDQFSVERPDGSNFTLKIRSTKLEDSAMYFCASGVLNEQFFGPGTRLTVL.